The 5 T cell receptor beta chains reported below all come from one sample, sequenced in a study of CD8+ T cells in alopecia areata. TCR sequencing used cDNA made by reverse transcription of extracted RNA. Clones were read by immunoSEQ multiplex PCR, and TCRdb kept only the in-frame ones, dropping some. The sample consists of roughly 180,000 clones, about half of them appearing once. Treatment denoted: oral pan-JAK inhibitor, 5-10 mg twice daily. The sample was CD8+ T cells sorted from blood, taken at week 52, from a patient treated with tofacitinib. Source of these receptors: a human donor with alopecia areata.

This clone was seen a few times. The chain combines TRBV6-5 with TRBJ2-1; TRBD1 matches at 9 bases. The CDR3 length is 15 residues. Germline V gene sequence: CDR1 MNHEY, CDR2 SVGAGI. V dropped 2 bases and J dropped 5; count of bases not matched to a gene: 4. CDR3 nucleotides: TGTGCCAGCAGTTACATAGGACAGGGGAACAATGAGCAGTTCTTC. Translating gives CASSYIGQGNNEQFF.

This sequence joins TRBV6-1 and TRBJ2-4, with D hard to call. The CDR3 sequence is 13 residues long. Between the trimmed V and J ends, which lost 6 bases and 7 bases, there was a span of 13 bases. Germline V gives CDR1 MNHNS, CDR2 SASEGT. The CDR3 protein is CASSPGFSNIQYF. The CDR3 DNA follows: TGTGCCAGCAGCCCGGGCTTTAGTAACATTCAGTACTTC.

This clone was picked up a small number of times. V gene TRBV30 combines with J gene TRBJ1-2; possibly TRBD1 for D (5 bases). The CDR3 is 15 amino acids. Germline CDR1 GTSNPN, CDR2 SVGIG (reference sequence). The V end was cut by 5 bases, the J end by 0 bases, with 16 bases between. CDR3 DNA sequence: TGTGCCTGGGCCTTTGGAGGCAGGGCTAACTATGGCTACACCTTC. Translation: CAWAFGGRANYGYTF.

The chain links TRBV13 to TRBJ1-1; TRBD1 aligns across 7 bases. Trimming at V came to 5 bases and at J to 4 bases, leaving 10 bases not matched to a gene. CDR1 is PRHDT, CDR2 FYEKMQ, per germline (reference sequence). CDR3 size: 15 residues. The CDR3 nucleotides read TGTGCCAGCAGCGACGAGGGGGCTGGGGGCACTGAAGCTTTCTTT. Amino acids: CASSDEGAGGTEAFF. The full variable domain, its missing parts supplied by reference TRBV13 and TRBJ1-1, is AAGVIQSPRHLIKEKRETATLKCYPIPRHDTVYWYQQGPGQDPQFLISFYEKMQSDKGSIPDRFSAQQFSDYHSELNMSSLELGDSALYFCASSDEGAGGTEAFFGQGTRLTVV.

This clone showed up just a few times. The rearrangement links TRBV11-2 to TRBJ2-7, with D perhaps matching TRBD1 (6 bases). The CDR3 loop spans 13 amino acids. Trimming cost V 3 bases and J 3 bases, with 9 bases left between them. From germline, CDR1 is SGHAT and CDR2 FQNNGV. In nucleotides, the CDR3 is TGTGCCAGCAGCTTTTCACAGGGCTACGAGCAGTACTTC. It encodes CASSFSQGYEQYF.